This T cell receptor beta chain is from a study of graft-versus-host responses after intestinal transplantation. The germline gives CDR1 GTSNPN, CDR2 SVGIG (reference sequence). V was trimmed by 2 bases and J by 4 bases, leaving 10 bases between them. This CDR3 has 13 residues. With respect to this clone: What it binds is unknown.

Data came from immunoSEQ multiplex PCR; TCRdb stores just in-frame clones and leaves some out. The sample yields some 86,000 clones, around 91% seen once. V usage is TRBV30 and J usage is TRBJ2-3; a possible D gene is TRBD2 (5 bases). This TCR was sampled from a human donor who received an intestinal transplant. Sequences were derived from unstimulated CD4+ T cells sorted from spleen or lymph node cells, sampled before intestinal transplant. The CDR3 protein is CAWSFTRADTQYF. The CDR3 bases are TGTGCCTGGAGTTTTACTAGGGCAGATACGCAGTATTTT.